This T cell receptor (beta chain) is from a study of T cell repertoires in cytomegalovirus infection. About the study: Shared public TCR beta signatures pointed to both CMV infection and a matching HLA type. Overall study results and limits: CMV-specific TCR beta clonotypes restricted by HLA-C were the ones dominating the ex vivo response.

In TCRdb, the reads were re-called with MiXCR into one record per CDR3 protein. Of roughly 500,000 distinct CDR3 sequences listed, about 11% are singletons. There are many counts of this clonotype. Its specificity is unknown. The sample comprised PBMCs. The TCR originated in a human donor in good health (CMV status not recorded). Some clones in this sample may be carry-over from other donors' samples.

The CDR3 coding sequence is TGTGCCACCACGGACGGTACCTATAGCAATCAGCCCCAGCATTTT. It encodes CATTDGTYSNQPQHF. The chain is built from TRBV28 and TRBJ1-5; D not certain. Deletions cut 10 bases from V and 0 bases from J, with 16 bases between. The CDR3 is 15 residues long. Germline-derived CDR1 and CDR2 are MDHEN and SYDVKM.